These T cell receptor beta chains were read from a single sample in a study of control samples from healthy donors and cancer patients. Sequencing was performed with immunoSEQ multiplex PCR; in TCRdb, only in-frame clones are kept and a portion is missing. Found here are 120,000 or so clones, around 87% of them singletons; the top ten hold 2.9%. The sequencing input was blood. The receptors shown here come from a man between 60 and 75 years old in good health. Both conserved end residues are part of each CDR3. The order of the fields is V gene, J gene, D gene, clone size, CDR3 length, CDR3 DNA, CDR3 protein. D genes are given only for firm matches. Clone size is shown for a subset of rows, as once, few, many or a class of expanded clone.

v_gene: TRBV19
j_gene: TRBJ1-2
d_gene: .
abundance: .
len: 16
CDR3nt: TGTGCCAGTAGTTCCAGACGCCGGGAGGGACTTTATGGCTACACCTTC
CDR3aa: CASSSRRREGLYGYTF

v_gene: TRBV19
j_gene: TRBJ2-7
d_gene: TRBD2
abundance: .
len: 13
CDR3nt: TGTGCCAGTAGTATAGGTAGCGGGGTCCAGCAGTACTTC
CDR3aa: CASSIGSGVQQYF

v_gene: TRBV6-5
j_gene: TRBJ2-2
d_gene: .
abundance: .
len: 13
CDR3nt: TGTGCCAGCCCGAGGGCCAACACCGGGGAGCTGTTTTTT
CDR3aa: CASPRANTGELFF

v_gene: TRBV27
j_gene: TRBJ2-3
d_gene: TRBD2
abundance: .
len: 14
CDR3nt: TGTGCCAGCAGAAGAGCGGGGAGCACAGATACGCAGTATTTT
CDR3aa: CASRRAGSTDTQYF

v_gene: TRBV27
j_gene: TRBJ2-1
d_gene: TRBD1
abundance: .
len: 13
CDR3nt: TGTGCCAGCCAGGACAGGAGCTACAATGAGCAGTTCTTC
CDR3aa: CASQDRSYNEQFF

v_gene: TRBV7-2
j_gene: TRBJ1-3
d_gene: .
abundance: .
len: 15
CDR3nt: TGTGCCAGCAGCTCCGGATGGGGTGGGGGAAACACCATATATTTT
CDR3aa: CASSSGWGGGNTIYF

v_gene: TRBV9
j_gene: TRBJ2-7
d_gene: .
abundance: .
len: 13
CDR3nt: TGTGCCAGCAGCGTAGCCCCAGCATACGAGCAGTACTTC
CDR3aa: CASSVAPAYEQYF

v_gene: TRBV12-3/TRBV12-4
j_gene: TRBJ2-3
d_gene: .
abundance: .
len: 11
CDR3nt: TGTGCCAGCAGGCGCCTAGAAGAGTCGTATTTT
CDR3aa: CASRRLEESYF

v_gene: TRBV28
j_gene: TRBJ1-1
d_gene: TRBD1
abundance: .
len: 15
CDR3nt: TGTGCCAGCAGCCGAAGAGGACAGGCGAACACTGAAGCTTTCTTT
CDR3aa: CASSRRGQANTEAFF

v_gene: TRBV19
j_gene: TRBJ1-2
d_gene: .
abundance: .
len: 13
CDR3nt: TGTGCCAGTAGTATCAGTTCCGGATATGGCTACACCTTC
CDR3aa: CASSISSGYGYTF

v_gene: TRBV28
j_gene: TRBJ2-3
d_gene: .
abundance: .
len: 15
CDR3nt: TGTGCCGGCAAGGGGAGGTCGGGATTCACAGATACGCAGTATTTT
CDR3aa: CAGKGRSGFTDTQYF

v_gene: TRBV19
j_gene: TRBJ1-6
d_gene: TRBD1
abundance: .
len: 18
CDR3nt: TGTGCCAGTAGTATCGACAGGGGTTTGAGCTCCTATAATTCACCCCTCCACTTT
CDR3aa: CASSIDRGLSSYNSPLHF

v_gene: TRBV28
j_gene: TRBJ2-1
d_gene: .
abundance: few
len: 15
CDR3nt: TGTGCCAGCCGGAGAACAGACAGGATAAACAATGAGCAGTTCTTC
CDR3aa: CASRRTDRINNEQFF

v_gene: TRBV5-1
j_gene: TRBJ1-1
d_gene: TRBD1
abundance: .
len: 15
CDR3nt: TGCGCCAGCAGACGGACAGGGGGCGAGAACACTGAAGCTTTCTTT
CDR3aa: CASRRTGGENTEAFF

v_gene: TRBV18
j_gene: TRBJ2-5
d_gene: TRBD1
abundance: .
len: 15
CDR3nt: TGTGCCAGCTCACCAGGGACAGGAGGGCAAGAGACCCAGTACTTC
CDR3aa: CASSPGTGGQETQYF

v_gene: TRBV18
j_gene: TRBJ1-1
d_gene: .
abundance: .
len: 16
CDR3nt: TGTGCCAGCTCACCAGTGACAGGCGGGGGGAACACTGAAGCTTTCTTT
CDR3aa: CASSPVTGGGNTEAFF

v_gene: TRBV30
j_gene: TRBJ2-3
d_gene: .
abundance: .
len: 16
CDR3nt: TGTGCCTGGAGTTCCTTGACCATGACTAGCACAGATACGCAGTATTTT
CDR3aa: CAWSSLTMTSTDTQYF

v_gene: TRBV1
j_gene: TRBJ2-1
d_gene: .
abundance: .
len: 13
CDR3nt: TGCACCAGCAGCCAACATACCGGGAATGAGCAGTTCTTC
CDR3aa: CTSSQHTGNEQFF

v_gene: TRBV11-1
j_gene: TRBJ2-7
d_gene: .
abundance: .
len: 13
CDR3nt: TGTGCCAGCAGCCCCCGACAGTCCTACGAGCAGTACTTC
CDR3aa: CASSPRQSYEQYF

v_gene: TRBV28
j_gene: TRBJ2-1
d_gene: .
abundance: once
len: 14
CDR3nt: TGTGCCAGCAGTTTTCGAGGGCTCTACAATGAGCAGTTCTTC
CDR3aa: CASSFRGLYNEQFF

v_gene: TRBV18
j_gene: TRBJ1-2
d_gene: .
abundance: .
len: 14
CDR3nt: TGTGCCAGCTCACCAGGACGAGAGGGGGATGGCTACACCTTC
CDR3aa: CASSPGREGDGYTF

v_gene: TRBV18
j_gene: TRBJ2-1
d_gene: TRBD1
abundance: .
len: 14
CDR3nt: TGTGCCAGCTCACCAGGGACAGGGGGGAATGAGCAGTTCTTC
CDR3aa: CASSPGTGGNEQFF

v_gene: TRBV6-4
j_gene: TRBJ1-1
d_gene: .
abundance: .
len: 14
CDR3nt: TGTGCCAGCAGTCCGGACAGCTGGAACACTGAAGCTTTCTTT
CDR3aa: CASSPDSWNTEAFF

v_gene: TRBV5-1
j_gene: TRBJ1-6
d_gene: .
abundance: .
len: 15
CDR3nt: TGCGCCAGCAGCTTGGGGCCGATGATTAATTCACCCCTCCACTTT
CDR3aa: CASSLGPMINSPLHF

v_gene: TRBV9
j_gene: TRBJ1-3
d_gene: .
abundance: .
len: 15
CDR3nt: TGTGCCAGCAGCGTACCAACAGGTGGACAAAACACCATATATTTT
CDR3aa: CASSVPTGGQNTIYF

v_gene: TRBV6-5
j_gene: TRBJ1-1
d_gene: .
abundance: few
len: 13
CDR3nt: TGTGCCATCGGGAGGGATAGGTTCACTGAAGCTTTCTTT
CDR3aa: CAIGRDRFTEAFF

v_gene: TRBV18
j_gene: TRBJ2-1
d_gene: .
abundance: .
len: 16
CDR3nt: TGTGCCAGCTCACCACAAGCCCCAGACTCCTACAATGAGCAGTTCTTC
CDR3aa: CASSPQAPDSYNEQFF

v_gene: TRBV5-1
j_gene: TRBJ1-5
d_gene: .
abundance: .
len: 15
CDR3nt: TGCGCCAGCAGCCCCATGGGGGGAGGAAATCAGCCCCAGCATTTT
CDR3aa: CASSPMGGGNQPQHF

v_gene: TRBV5-1
j_gene: TRBJ1-4
d_gene: TRBD1
abundance: few
len: 17
CDR3nt: TGCGCCAGCAGCTCGGATTCAGGGGGTACGACTAATGAAAAACTGTTTTTT
CDR3aa: CASSSDSGGTTNEKLFF

v_gene: TRBV6-5
j_gene: TRBJ1-6
d_gene: TRBD1
abundance: .
len: 15
CDR3nt: TGTGCCAGCAGGAGAGAGACAGGGGTTAATTCACCCCTCCACTTT
CDR3aa: CASRRETGVNSPLHF

v_gene: TRBV11-2
j_gene: TRBJ1-3
d_gene: .
abundance: .
len: 14
CDR3nt: TGTGCCAGCAGCTTAGGAACTGCTGGAAACACCATATATTTT
CDR3aa: CASSLGTAGNTIYF

v_gene: TRBV30
j_gene: TRBJ1-6
d_gene: .
abundance: .
len: 15
CDR3nt: TGTGGCTGGCGGACCGAAGGAAGCTATAATTCACCCCTCCACTTT
CDR3aa: CGWRTEGSYNSPLHF

v_gene: TRBV28
j_gene: TRBJ1-5
d_gene: .
abundance: .
len: 16
CDR3nt: TGTGCCAGCAGCATCCTACAGAGGGTTAGCAATCAGCCCCAGCATTTT
CDR3aa: CASSILQRVSNQPQHF

v_gene: TRBV12-3/TRBV12-4
j_gene: TRBJ1-1
d_gene: .
abundance: .
len: 13
CDR3nt: TGTGCCAGCATCTTAAGGGGCCTCCCTGAAGCTTTCTTT
CDR3aa: CASILRGLPEAFF

v_gene: TRBV7-2
j_gene: TRBJ2-5
d_gene: TRBD1
abundance: once
len: 15
CDR3nt: TGTGCCAGCAGCCCCCCCACCGGGACAGGGGGGACCCAGTACTTC
CDR3aa: CASSPPTGTGGTQYF

v_gene: TRBV11-3
j_gene: TRBJ2-1
d_gene: TRBD1
abundance: once
len: 15
CDR3nt: TGTGCCAGCAGCACTGAGGGGGCTGGGACGGATGAGCAGTTCTTC
CDR3aa: CASSTEGAGTDEQFF

v_gene: TRBV4-1
j_gene: TRBJ2-3
d_gene: .
abundance: .
len: 15
CDR3nt: TGCGCCAGCAGCCAAGAGGAGGTTGGGCCAGATACGCAGTATTTT
CDR3aa: CASSQEEVGPDTQYF

v_gene: TRBV4-1
j_gene: TRBJ1-2
d_gene: TRBD1
abundance: .
len: 15
CDR3nt: TGCGCCAGCAGCCAAGGGACAGGGGGCGGGAAAGGCTACACCTTC
CDR3aa: CASSQGTGGGKGYTF

v_gene: TRBV9
j_gene: TRBJ1-5
d_gene: .
abundance: .
len: 15
CDR3nt: TGTGCCAGCAGCGACAGCGAACGCCGAAACCAGCCCCAGCATTTT
CDR3aa: CASSDSERRNQPQHF

v_gene: TRBV2
j_gene: TRBJ1-6
d_gene: .
abundance: .
len: 13
CDR3nt: TGTGCCACTCGAACAGATGCTAATTCACCCCTCCACTTT
CDR3aa: CATRTDANSPLHF

v_gene: TRBV18
j_gene: TRBJ1-2
d_gene: TRBD1
abundance: .
len: 15
CDR3nt: TGTGCCAGCTCATTCCGGACAGGGGGGAGCTATGGCTACACCTTC
CDR3aa: CASSFRTGGSYGYTF

v_gene: TRBV11-2
j_gene: TRBJ1-3
d_gene: .
abundance: .
len: 15
CDR3nt: TGTGCCAGCAGCTTAGACCAATGGCCAGGAAACACCATATATTTT
CDR3aa: CASSLDQWPGNTIYF

v_gene: TRBV7-3
j_gene: TRBJ2-2
d_gene: .
abundance: .
len: 13
CDR3nt: TGTGCCAGCAGCTTAACCAGCACCGGGGAGCTGTTTTTT
CDR3aa: CASSLTSTGELFF

v_gene: TRBV5-6
j_gene: TRBJ2-2
d_gene: .
abundance: .
len: 14
CDR3nt: TGTGCCAGCAGCTTGTTGATCAGGGGCGGGGAGCTGTTTTTT
CDR3aa: CASSLLIRGGELFF

v_gene: TRBV29-1
j_gene: TRBJ1-2
d_gene: .
abundance: few
len: 12
CDR3nt: TGCAGCGTTGATGAGGGAGACTATGGCTACACCTTC
CDR3aa: CSVDEGDYGYTF

v_gene: TRBV11-2
j_gene: TRBJ2-1
d_gene: .
abundance: .
len: 13
CDR3nt: TGTGCCAGCAGCTCCGGGACGTACAATGAGCAGTTCTTC
CDR3aa: CASSSGTYNEQFF

v_gene: TRBV18
j_gene: TRBJ2-7
d_gene: .
abundance: .
len: 15
CDR3nt: TGTGCCAGCTCCCTCGACAGGCCCCACCATTACGAGCAGTACTTC
CDR3aa: CASSLDRPHHYEQYF

v_gene: TRBV18
j_gene: TRBJ2-7
d_gene: .
abundance: .
len: 12
CDR3nt: TGTGCCAGCTCACCGGGAACCTACGAGCAGTACTTC
CDR3aa: CASSPGTYEQYF

v_gene: TRBV19
j_gene: TRBJ1-2
d_gene: TRBD1
abundance: few
len: 14
CDR3nt: TGTGCCAGTAGTCCCGGGACAGGGCTGTATGGCTACACCTTC
CDR3aa: CASSPGTGLYGYTF

v_gene: TRBV2
j_gene: TRBJ1-3
d_gene: .
abundance: .
len: 14
CDR3nt: TGTGCCAGCACCATCGGGATCTCTGGAAACACCATATATTTT
CDR3aa: CASTIGISGNTIYF

v_gene: TRBV19
j_gene: TRBJ1-5
d_gene: TRBD1
abundance: .
len: 17
CDR3nt: TGTGCCAGTAGTATTTCGAACAGGGGGGGAAGCAATCAGCCCCAGCATTTT
CDR3aa: CASSISNRGGSNQPQHF

v_gene: TRBV6-5
j_gene: TRBJ1-2
d_gene: .
abundance: .
len: 16
CDR3nt: TGTGCCAGCAGTTACTCGAGTCTGTTGGGGGGCAATGGCTACACCTTC
CDR3aa: CASSYSSLLGGNGYTF

v_gene: TRBV15
j_gene: TRBJ2-5
d_gene: .
abundance: once
len: 14
CDR3nt: TGTGCCACCAGGGGACGACAGGAACAAGAGACCCAGTACTTC
CDR3aa: CATRGRQEQETQYF

v_gene: TRBV19
j_gene: TRBJ2-1
d_gene: TRBD1
abundance: .
len: 15
CDR3nt: TGTGCCAGTATCGACAGGGGACGAACCTACAATGAGCAGTTCTTC
CDR3aa: CASIDRGRTYNEQFF

v_gene: TRBV2
j_gene: TRBJ1-5
d_gene: TRBD1
abundance: .
len: 15
CDR3nt: TGTGCCAGCAGCGGGACAGGGGGTGAGAATCAGCCCCAGCATTTT
CDR3aa: CASSGTGGENQPQHF

v_gene: TRBV7-2
j_gene: TRBJ1-4
d_gene: .
abundance: .
len: 14
CDR3nt: TGTGCCAGCAGCCAGACAGATACTAATGAAAAACTGTTTTTT
CDR3aa: CASSQTDTNEKLFF

v_gene: TRBV5-4
j_gene: TRBJ1-1
d_gene: .
abundance: .
len: 14
CDR3nt: TGTGCCAGCAGCTTGAGCCAGGGGAACACTGAAGCTTTCTTT
CDR3aa: CASSLSQGNTEAFF

v_gene: TRBV20-1
j_gene: TRBJ2-7
d_gene: .
abundance: .
len: 11
CDR3nt: TGCAGTGCTAGAGATACGGAGGAGCAGTACTTC
CDR3aa: CSARDTEEQYF

v_gene: TRBV7-9
j_gene: TRBJ1-3
d_gene: .
abundance: once
len: 12
CDR3nt: TGTGCCAGCAGCTTAGCTGGAAACACCATATATTTT
CDR3aa: CASSLAGNTIYF

v_gene: TRBV30
j_gene: TRBJ1-1
d_gene: .
abundance: once
len: 13
CDR3nt: TGTGCCTGGAGTGTCCCTCCTAACACTGAAGCTTTCTTT
CDR3aa: CAWSVPPNTEAFF